This TCR beta chain originates from a study of blood T cell repertoires in COVID-19. Study as a whole: Acute and convalescent COVID-19 samples came from the United States, Italy and Spain. PBMCs, B-cell-depleted T cells, or T cells provided the cDNA or gDNA that made up the material.

Original methodology: The authors estimated nucleated cell counts from reference gene primer amplification. Generated by immunoSEQ multiplex PCR, the TCRdb table keeps only in-frame clones and is missing some. The DNA was the basis for D and trimming; V, J and clone size are from that table. In the table there are roughly 200,000 clones, under 90% of which are singletons. This CDR3 contains 13 residues. V gave up 1 base and J gave up 3 bases, with 6 bases separating them. Input material: peripheral blood. J is TRBJ1-2 and V is TRBV12-3 or TRBV12-4; unclear D gene. This TCR derives from a man aged 35 to 55 with acute or convalescent COVID-19. As DNA, the CDR3 is TGTGCCAGCAGTTTAGACACCCACTATGGCTACACCTTC. Translating gives CASSLDTHYGYTF.